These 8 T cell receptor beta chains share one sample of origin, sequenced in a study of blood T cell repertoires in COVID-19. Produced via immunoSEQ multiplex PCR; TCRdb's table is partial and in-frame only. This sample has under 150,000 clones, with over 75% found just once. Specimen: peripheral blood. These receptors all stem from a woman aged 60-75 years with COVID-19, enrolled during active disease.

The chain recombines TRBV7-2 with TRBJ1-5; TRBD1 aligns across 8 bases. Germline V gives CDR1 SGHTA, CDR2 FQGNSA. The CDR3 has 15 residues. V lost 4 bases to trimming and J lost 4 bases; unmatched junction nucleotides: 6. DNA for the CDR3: TGTGCCAGCAGCTCCGAGACAGGGGATAATCAGCCCCAGCATTTT. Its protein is CASSSETGDNQPQHF.

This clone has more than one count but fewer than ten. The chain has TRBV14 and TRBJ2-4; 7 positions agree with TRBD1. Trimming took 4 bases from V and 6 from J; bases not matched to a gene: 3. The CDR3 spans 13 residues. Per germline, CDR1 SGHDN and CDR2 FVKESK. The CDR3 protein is CASSPRTGNIQYF. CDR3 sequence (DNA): TGTGCCAGCAGCCCTAGGACAGGAAACATTCAGTACTTC. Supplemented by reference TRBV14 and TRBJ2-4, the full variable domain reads EAGVTQFPSHSVIEKGQTVTLRCDPISGHDNLYWYRRVMGKEIKFLLHFVKESKQDESGMPNNRFLAERTGGTYSTLKVQPAELEDSGVYFCASSPRTGNIQYFGAGTRLSVL.

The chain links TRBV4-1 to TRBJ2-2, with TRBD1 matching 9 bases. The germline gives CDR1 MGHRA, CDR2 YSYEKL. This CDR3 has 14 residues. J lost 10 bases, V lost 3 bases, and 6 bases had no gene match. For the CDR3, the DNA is TGCGCCAGCAGCCAGCGGGACAGGGTTGTGGAGCTGTTTTTT. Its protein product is CASSQRDRVVELFF.

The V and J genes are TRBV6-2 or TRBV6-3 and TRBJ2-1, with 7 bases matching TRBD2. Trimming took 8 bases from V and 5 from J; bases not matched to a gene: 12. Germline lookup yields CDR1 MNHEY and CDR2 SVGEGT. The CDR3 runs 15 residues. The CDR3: CASRFRRLADNEQFF. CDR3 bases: TGTGCCAGCCGTTTCCGTAGGCTAGCGGACAATGAGCAGTTCTTC.

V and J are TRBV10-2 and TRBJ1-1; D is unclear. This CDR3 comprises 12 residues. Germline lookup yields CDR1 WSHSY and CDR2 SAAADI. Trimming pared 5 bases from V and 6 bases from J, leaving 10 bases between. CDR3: CASSTYAAEAFF. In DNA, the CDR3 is TGCGCCAGCAGTACTTACGCGGCTGAAGCTTTCTTT.

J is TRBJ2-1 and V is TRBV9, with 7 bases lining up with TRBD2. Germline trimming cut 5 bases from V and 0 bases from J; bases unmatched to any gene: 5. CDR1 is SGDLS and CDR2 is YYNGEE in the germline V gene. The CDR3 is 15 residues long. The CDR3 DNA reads TGTGCCAGCAGTGAGGCGGGGGACTCCTACAATGAGCAGTTCTTC. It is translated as CASSEAGDSYNEQFF.

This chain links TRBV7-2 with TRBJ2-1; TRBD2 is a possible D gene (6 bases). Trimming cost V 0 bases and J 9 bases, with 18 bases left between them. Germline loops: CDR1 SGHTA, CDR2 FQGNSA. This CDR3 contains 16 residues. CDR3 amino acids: CASSLAGGLEGTEQFF. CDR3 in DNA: TGTGCCAGCAGCTTAGCTGGGGGACTTGAAGGAACTGAGCAGTTCTTC.

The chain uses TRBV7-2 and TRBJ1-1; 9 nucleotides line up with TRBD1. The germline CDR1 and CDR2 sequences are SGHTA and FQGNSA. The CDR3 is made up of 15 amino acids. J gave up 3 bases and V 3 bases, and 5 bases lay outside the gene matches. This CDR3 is CASSFSDRGHTEAFF. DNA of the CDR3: TGTGCCAGCAGCTTCTCGGACAGGGGCCACACTGAAGCTTTCTTT.